This entry concerns a single T cell receptor (beta chain). The target antigen is unknown. The entry originates in a study of T cells in localized non-small cell lung cancer. Assay used: immunoSEQ multiplex PCR; TCRdb lists only in-frame clones, some missing. The repertoire holds roughly 38,000 clones, with about 88% as singletons. Trimming pared 7 bases from V and 7 bases from J, leaving 17 bases between. The germline CDR1 and CDR2 sequences are MNHNS and SASEGT. The CDR3 extends over 14 amino acids. Whole-study results and caveats: Heterogeneity stays possible, as sequencing covered only one tumor region. A median of roughly 55 of the top 100 tumor clones appeared in adjacent lung, which was paired and uninvolved.

This chain links TRBV6-1 with TRBJ2-1; D assignment may be TRBD1 or TRBD2 (7 bases each). This specimen was peripheral blood, taken before any cancer treatment. The TCR comes from a woman aged 18 to 55 with stage III lung adenocarcinoma. CDR3 nucleotide sequence: TGTGCCAGCATCAGGGGGGGCGGTAGTAATGAGCAGTTCTTC. As protein: CASIRGGGSNEQFF.